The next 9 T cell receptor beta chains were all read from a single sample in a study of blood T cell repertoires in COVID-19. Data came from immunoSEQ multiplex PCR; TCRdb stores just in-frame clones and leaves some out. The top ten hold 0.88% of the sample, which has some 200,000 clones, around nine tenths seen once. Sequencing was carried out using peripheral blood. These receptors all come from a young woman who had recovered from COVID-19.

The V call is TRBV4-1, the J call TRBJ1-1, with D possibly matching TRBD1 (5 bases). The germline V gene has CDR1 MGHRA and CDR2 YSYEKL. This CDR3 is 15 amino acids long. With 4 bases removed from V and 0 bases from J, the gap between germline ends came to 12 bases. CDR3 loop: CASSPPGGMNTEAFF. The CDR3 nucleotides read TGCGCCAGCAGCCCCCCGGGGGGGATGAACACTGAAGCTTTCTTT.

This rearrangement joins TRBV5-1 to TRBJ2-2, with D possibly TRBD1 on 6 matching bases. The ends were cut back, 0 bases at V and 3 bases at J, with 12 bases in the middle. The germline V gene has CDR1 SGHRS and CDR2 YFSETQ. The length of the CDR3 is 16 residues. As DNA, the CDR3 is TGCGCCAGCAGCTTGGGGTCAGGGGTAGACACCGGGGAGCTGTTTTTT. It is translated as CASSLGSGVDTGELFF.

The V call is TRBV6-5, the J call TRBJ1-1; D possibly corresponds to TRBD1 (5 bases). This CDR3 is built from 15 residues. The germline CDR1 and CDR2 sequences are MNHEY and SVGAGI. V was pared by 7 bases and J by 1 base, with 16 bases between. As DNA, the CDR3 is TGTGCCAGCAAGGGTCGGTGGACAACGAACACTGAAGCTTTCTTT. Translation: CASKGRWTTNTEAFF.

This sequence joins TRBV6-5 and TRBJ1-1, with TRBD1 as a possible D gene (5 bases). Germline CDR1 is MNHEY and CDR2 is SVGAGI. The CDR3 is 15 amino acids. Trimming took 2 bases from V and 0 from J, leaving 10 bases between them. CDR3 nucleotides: TGTGCCAGCAGTTACGGGGCAGGACTGAACACTGAAGCTTTCTTT. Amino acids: CASSYGAGLNTEAFF.

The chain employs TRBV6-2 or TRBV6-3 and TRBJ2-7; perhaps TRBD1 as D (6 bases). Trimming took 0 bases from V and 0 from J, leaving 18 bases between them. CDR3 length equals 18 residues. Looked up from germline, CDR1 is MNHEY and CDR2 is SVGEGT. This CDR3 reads CASSYSKLRQGYSYEQYF. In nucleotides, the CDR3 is TGTGCCAGCAGTTACTCTAAACTCCGCCAGGGGTACTCCTACGAGCAGTACTTC.

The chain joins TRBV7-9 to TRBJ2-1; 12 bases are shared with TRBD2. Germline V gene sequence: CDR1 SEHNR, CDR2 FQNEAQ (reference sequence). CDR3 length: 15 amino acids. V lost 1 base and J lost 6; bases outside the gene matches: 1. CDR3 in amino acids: CASSLEGLAGNEQFF. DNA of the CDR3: TGTGCCAGCAGCTTAGAGGGACTAGCGGGCAATGAGCAGTTCTTC.

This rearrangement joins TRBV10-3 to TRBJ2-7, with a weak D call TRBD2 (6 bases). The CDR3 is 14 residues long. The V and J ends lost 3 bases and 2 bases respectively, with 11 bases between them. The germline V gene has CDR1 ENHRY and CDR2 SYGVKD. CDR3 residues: CAISDVGTPYEQYV. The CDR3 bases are TGTGCCATCAGTGATGTGGGGACTCCCTACGAGCAGTACGTC.

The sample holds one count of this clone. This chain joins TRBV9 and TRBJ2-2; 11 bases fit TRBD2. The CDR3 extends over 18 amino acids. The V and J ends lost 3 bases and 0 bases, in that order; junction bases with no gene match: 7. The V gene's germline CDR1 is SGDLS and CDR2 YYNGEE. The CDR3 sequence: CASSALAGAFANTGELFF. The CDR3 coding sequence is TGTGCCAGCAGCGCACTAGCGGGGGCCTTCGCGAACACCGGGGAGCTGTTTTTT.

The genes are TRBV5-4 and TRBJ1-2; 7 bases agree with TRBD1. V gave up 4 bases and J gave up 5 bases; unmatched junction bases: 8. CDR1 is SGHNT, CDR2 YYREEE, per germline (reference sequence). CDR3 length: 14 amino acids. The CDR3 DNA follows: TGTGCCAGCAGCACGACAGGGAAAGGGTATGGCTACACCTTC. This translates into CASSTTGKGYGYTF. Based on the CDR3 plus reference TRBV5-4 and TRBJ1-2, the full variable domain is ETGVTQSPTHLIKTRGQQVTLRCSSQSGHNTVSWYQQALGQGPQFIFQYYREEENGRGNFPPRFSGLQFPNYSSELNVNALELDDSALYLCASSTTGKGYGYTFGSGTRLTVV.